These 30 T cell receptor beta chains share one sample of origin, sequenced in a study of shared clonotypes between healthy human individuals. TCRdb's table, derived via immunoSEQ multiplex PCR, lists solely in-frame clones and lacks some. The sample contains about 2.4 million clones, approximately 94% of which appear only once. Sequencing was carried out using naive CD4+ T cells sorted from blood. Subset here: CD45RA+ positively selected. Source of these receptors: a man between 18 and 35 years old in good health.

J is TRBJ1-2 and V is TRBV11-2; 8 bases agree with TRBD1. Germline CDR1 SGHAT, CDR2 FQNNGV. With V trimmed by 1 base and J by 8 bases, 6 bases remained unmatched. This CDR3 is built from 14 residues. This CDR3 reads CASSLGQGREGYTF. DNA for the CDR3: TGTGCCAGCAGCTTAGGACAGGGGAGGGAGGGCTACACCTTC.

The rearrangement uses TRBV6-6 and TRBJ1-6; 9 bases fit TRBD1. With 6 bases clipped from V and 10 bases from J, the junction kept 10 bases outside the gene matches. Germline-derived CDR1 and CDR2 are MNHNY and SVGAGI (reference sequence). This CDR3 is 15 amino acids long. The CDR3 sequence: CASRKQGADQSPLHF. The CDR3 DNA reads TGTGCCAGCAGAAAACAGGGGGCTGATCAGTCACCCCTCCACTTT.

V gene TRBV5-6 combines with J gene TRBJ1-1; D is unclear. This CDR3 is 13 amino acids long. Trimming pared 3 bases from V and 1 base from J, leaving 7 bases between. Germline V CDR1 and CDR2: SGHDT, YYEEEE. The CDR3 is CASSSTKNTEAFF. CDR3 DNA sequence: TGTGCCAGCAGCTCGACCAAGAACACTGAAGCTTTCTTT.

J is TRBJ1-2 and V is TRBV5-6; 7 nucleotides agree with TRBD1. This CDR3 has 14 residues. Germline lookup yields CDR1 SGHDT and CDR2 YYEEEE. The J segment lost 5 bases and the V segment lost 1 base, leaving 5 bases of the junction unmatched. The CDR3 DNA reads as TGTGCCAGCAGCTTGAAGGGGGCACGATATGGCTACACCTTC. Amino acids: CASSLKGARYGYTF.

V gene TRBV6-1 combines with J gene TRBJ2-5; tentatively, D is TRBD1 (7 bases). This CDR3 spans 18 amino acids. Germline CDR1 MNHNS, CDR2 SASEGT. With 4 bases removed from V and 6 bases from J, the gap between germline ends came to 27 bases. The CDR3, as DNA: TGTGCCAGCAGTGCAGGGGGGATTCAGACTGTCTCCGTGAAGACCCAGTACTTC. It specifies CASSAGGIQTVSVKTQYF.

This chain links TRBV10-2 with TRBJ1-5; 7 nucleotides match TRBD1. Germline values: CDR1 WSHSY, CDR2 SAAADI. This CDR3 is built from 14 residues. The trim removed 3 bases at V and 7 bases at J, leaving 6 bases unmatched. Here the CDR3 reads CASSDLDRIQPQHF. The CDR3 region has the DNA TGCGCCAGCAGTGACCTGGACAGGATCCAGCCCCAGCATTTT.

CDR3 sequence (DNA): TGTGCCAGCAGCTTGGCCGGCGCGTCCGCCAATGAGCAGTTCTTC. It translates to CASSLAGASANEQFF. The chain uses TRBV5-4 and TRBJ2-1; D remains ambiguous. The CDR3 length is 15 residues. V was cut by 0 bases and J by 6 bases, with 13 bases left in between. CDR1 is SGHNT, CDR2 YYREEE, per germline (reference sequence).

V and J are TRBV2 and TRBJ2-3, with 7 positions matching TRBD2. This CDR3 is built from 16 residues. V was pared by 5 bases and J by 3 bases, with 11 bases of the junction left unmatched. Per the germline V gene, CDR1 is SNHLY and CDR2 is FYNNEI. The DNA of the CDR3 is TGTGCCAGCAGTCGTACGACTTGGGGGGGGACAGATACGCAGTATTTT. Protein sequence: CASSRTTWGGTDTQYF.

This clone was observed a single time. The J gene is TRBJ2-5, the V gene TRBV4-1, with D perhaps TRBD1 (6 bases). The V gene lost 1 base and the J gene lost 3 bases, with 15 bases spanning the gap. CDR1 MGHRA and CDR2 YSYEKL come from the germline V gene. This CDR3 has 16 residues. DNA for the CDR3: TGCGCCAGCAGCCAAGCCTTCCAGGGGCCTAAAGAGACCCAGTACTTC. This codes for CASSQAFQGPKETQYF.

A single count supports this clone. The chain combines TRBV6-1 with TRBJ2-2; 8 nucleotides align to TRBD1. The J segment lost 5 bases and the V segment lost 5 bases, leaving 4 bases of the junction unmatched. The CDR3 is 14 residues long. The germline V gene has CDR1 MNHNS and CDR2 SASEGT. Here the CDR3 reads CASSLQGETGELFF. The CDR3 coding sequence is TGTGCCAGCAGTTTACAGGGGGAGACCGGGGAGCTGTTTTTT.

To note about this clone: Other DNA sequences in this sample translate to the same CDR3. The gene calls are TRBV6-5 and TRBJ2-5; either TRBD1 or TRBD2 may fit D (5 bases each). Deletions cut 8 bases from V and 5 bases from J, with 15 bases between. This CDR3 is built from 13 residues. Per the germline V gene, CDR1 is MNHEY and CDR2 is SVGAGI. CDR3 sequence (DNA): TGTGCCAGCCGTACGGGAAAGGGGGAGACCCAGTACTTC. It specifies CASRTGKGETQYF.

The chain combines TRBV2 with TRBJ1-1; D is unresolved. This CDR3 is 13 amino acids long. V was trimmed by 4 bases and J by 1 base, leaving 7 bases between them. In germline, CDR1 is SNHLY, CDR2 FYNNEI. This chain's CDR3 is CASSVHPNTEAFF. The DNA for the CDR3 is TGTGCCAGCAGTGTACACCCGAACACTGAAGCTTTCTTT.

The chain has TRBV6-6 and TRBJ1-6; D is uncertain. Germline CDR1 and CDR2: MNHNY and SVGAGI (reference sequence). Trimming took 10 bases from V and 9 from J, leaving 22 bases between them. This CDR3 is built from 15 residues. The CDR3 loop is CATFPSRSWGSPLHF. CDR3 nucleotide sequence: TGTGCCACCTTTCCGTCCCGGTCCTGGGGTTCACCCCTCCACTTT.

The gene calls are TRBV7-9 and TRBJ1-4; D is uncertain. CDR3 length equals 13 residues. Deletions cut 7 bases from V and 8 bases from J, with 14 bases between. Germline loops: CDR1 SEHNR, CDR2 FQNEAQ (reference sequence). The CDR3 nucleotides are TGTGCCAGCAACGTGGGCCCGGGGGAAAAACTGTTTTTT. Translated, it gives CASNVGPGEKLFF.

This rearrangement joins TRBV5-1 to TRBJ1-3; D gene unclear. CDR3 length: 15 amino acids. The germline V gene has CDR1 SGHRS and CDR2 YFSETQ. V was trimmed by 2 bases and J by 0 bases, leaving 9 bases between them. CDR3 sequence reads: CASSFDIGSGNTIYF. The CDR3 DNA reads TGCGCCAGCAGCTTCGACATTGGCTCTGGAAACACCATATATTTT.

This clone was counted a few times. The chain couples TRBV7-9 to TRBJ1-6, with D hard to call. CDR3 length: 15 amino acids. V shed 0 bases and J shed 9 bases, with 12 bases lying between them. Germline CDR1 reads SEHNR; CDR2 reads FQNEAQ (reference sequence). Here the CDR3 DNA reads TGTGCCAGCAGCTTAGCAACCGCCGGTACTTCACCCCTCCACTTT. Encoded protein: CASSLATAGTSPLHF.

The chain carries TRBV7-3 and TRBJ2-1, with 9 bases that match TRBD2. V trimming: 4 bases; J trimming: 3 bases; junction bases outside the gene matches: 4. Germline V gives CDR1 SGHTA, CDR2 FQGTGA. The CDR3 has 15 residues. The CDR3 spells CASSSGTSSYNEQFF. CDR3 nucleotides: TGTGCCAGCAGCTCCGGGACTAGCAGCTACAATGAGCAGTTCTTC.

The chain recombines TRBV11-2 with TRBJ2-7; D gene ambiguous. V lost 5 bases to trimming and J lost 5 bases, with 10 bases between them. This CDR3 has 12 residues. Germline loops: CDR1 SGHAT, CDR2 FQNNGV. The CDR3 reads CASSITLNEQYF. The DNA of the CDR3 is TGTGCCAGCAGCATCACTCTTAACGAGCAGTACTTC.

J is TRBJ2-3 and V is TRBV14; D is perhaps TRBD2 (6 bases). V was pared by 2 bases and J by 2 bases, with 8 bases between. Germline values: CDR1 SGHDN, CDR2 FVKESK. CDR3 size: 14 residues. CDR3 nucleotides: TGTGCCAGCAGCCAACAACTAGCCACAGATACGCAGTATTTT. Protein sequence: CASSQQLATDTQYF.

The chain links TRBV9 to TRBJ2-1; 12 bases map to TRBD2. Losses at the gene ends were 7 bases for V and 4 bases for J; bases not matched to a gene: 12. Germline V gives CDR1 SGDLS, CDR2 YYNGEE. There are 17 residues in the CDR3. The CDR3 DNA sequence: TGTGCCAGCGATCCGATGGGGACTAGCGGGCGGTACAATGAGCAGTTCTTC. Its protein is CASDPMGTSGRYNEQFF. The complete variable domain, with remaining parts taken from reference TRBV9 and TRBJ2-1, reads DSGVTQTPKHLITATGQRVTLRCSPRSGDLSVYWYQQSLDQGLQFLIQYYNGEERAKGNILERFSAQQFPDLHSELNLSSLELGDSALYFCASDPMGTSGRYNEQFFGPGTRLTVL.

The rearrangement joins TRBV7-4 to TRBJ2-7; D is possibly TRBD1 or TRBD2 (5 bases each). Germline CDR1 is SGHVT and CDR2 is SQSDAQ. V lost 5 bases and J lost 6, with 23 bases in between. CDR3 size: 16 residues. The CDR3 loop reads CASSRQRYSTTSEQYF. DNA for the CDR3: TGTGCCAGCAGCCGACAGCGGTACTCTACTACTAGCGAGCAGTACTTC.

The rearrangement uses TRBV2 and TRBJ1-1; 9 positions agree with TRBD1. Germline-derived CDR1 and CDR2 are SNHLY and FYNNEI. This CDR3 spans 13 amino acids. Trimming removed 8 bases from V and 1 base from J; junction bases left unmatched: 2. The CDR3: CASADRGNTEAFF. In nucleotides, the CDR3 is TGTGCCAGCGCGGACAGGGGGAACACTGAAGCTTTCTTT.

This clone appeared a single time. This sequence joins TRBV2 and TRBJ2-5, with TRBD2 matching 11 bases. Germline CDR1 reads SNHLY; CDR2 reads FYNNEI. V gave up 7 bases and J gave up 4 bases; unmatched junction bases: 8. CDR3 length equals 15 residues. CDR3 loop: CASNVLAGVRETQYF. DNA of the CDR3: TGTGCCAGCAACGTACTAGCGGGAGTTCGAGAGACCCAGTACTTC.

A few counts support this clone. In DNA form, the CDR3 reads TGTGCCAGTAGTCCCCAGACAGGGGGAGTGGGCACCGGGGAGCTGTTTTTT. Translation gives CASSPQTGGVGTGELFF. V gene TRBV19 combines with J gene TRBJ2-2; 9 nucleotides agree with TRBD1. V trimming: 5 bases; J trimming: 4 bases; junction bases outside the gene matches: 11. CDR1 and CDR2 from the germline V gene are LNHDA and SQIVND (reference sequence). The CDR3 extends over 17 amino acids. Complete variable domain (other parts from reference TRBV19 and TRBJ2-2): DGGITQSPKYLFRKEGQNVTLSCEQNLNHDAMYWYRQDPGQGLRLIYYSQIVNDFQKGDIAEGYSVSREKKESFPLTVTSAQKNPTAFYLCASSPQTGGVGTGELFFGEGSRLTVL.

The chain is built from TRBV18 and TRBJ2-1; either TRBD1 or TRBD2 may supply D (5 bases each). V lost 3 bases and J lost 8, with 14 bases in between. Germline CDR1 reads KGHSH; CDR2 reads LQKENI. The CDR3 totals 14 residues. The CDR3 region has the DNA TGTGCCAGCTCACCCGGGACCGTACGCGATGAGCAGTTCTTC. Amino acids: CASSPGTVRDEQFF.

The chain carries TRBV18 and TRBJ2-1; D perhaps matches TRBD2 (6 bases). The V gene lost 6 bases and the J gene lost 0 bases, with 24 bases spanning the gap. This CDR3 has 19 residues. CDR1 is KGHSH and CDR2 is LQKENI in the germline V gene. CDR3 loop: CASSPLAGGGPSSYNEQFF. CDR3 bases: TGTGCCAGCTCGCCCTTAGCTGGGGGAGGCCCTAGCTCCTACAATGAGCAGTTCTTC.

This clone was recorded once. The chain links TRBV5-1 to TRBJ2-1; 9 bases line up with TRBD2. V dropped 5 bases and J dropped 7; count of bases not matched to a gene: 10. The CDR3 loop spans 15 amino acids. Germline-derived CDR1 and CDR2 are SGHRS and YFSETQ. CDR3 coding DNA: TGCGCCAGCAGGGACCAGCGGGAGGTAAGAAATGAGCAGTTCTTC. Its translation is CASRDQREVRNEQFF.

This chain connects TRBV10-1 to TRBJ2-5; 10 positions match TRBD1. CDR1 is WNHNN, CDR2 SYGVQD, per germline (reference sequence). The V gene end was trimmed by 4 bases and the J gene end by 7 bases; junction bases not matched to a gene: 9. The CDR3 sequence is 15 residues long. Written as DNA, the CDR3 is TGCGCCAGCAGTGGGGGGACAGGGGTGAAAGGGACCCAGTACTTC. It translates to CASSGGTGVKGTQYF.

The genes are TRBV5-4 and TRBJ2-7; 7 nucleotides line up with TRBD2. Germline V gene lookup returns CDR1 SGHNT and CDR2 YYREEE (reference sequence). V dropped 4 bases and J dropped 2; count of bases not matched to a gene: 12. The CDR3 contains 16 residues. The CDR3 spells CASSPGGGTRPYEQYF. The CDR3 nucleotides read TGTGCCAGCAGCCCGGGGGGTGGTACCCGACCCTACGAGCAGTACTTC.

The chain combines TRBV5-6 with TRBJ2-5; tentative D call: TRBD2 (5 bases). V gave up 4 bases and J gave up 4 bases, with 14 bases separating them. Germline V gene data show CDR1 as SGHDT and CDR2 as YYEEEE. This CDR3 is 14 amino acids long. The CDR3 coding sequence is TGTGCCAGCAGCGCCTTGGTAGGGAGAGAGACCCAGTACTTC. Translating it yields CASSALVGRETQYF. The entire variable domain, with the rest obtained from reference TRBV5-6 and TRBJ2-5, is as follows: DAGVTQSPTHLIKTRGQQVTLRCSPKSGHDTVSWYQQALGQGPQFIFQYYEEEERQRGNFPDRFSGHQFPNYSSELNVNALLLGDSALYLCASSALVGRETQYFGPGTRLLVL.